This T cell receptor (beta chain) was sequenced in a study of cytomegalovirus exposure and HLA in healthy donors. Findings and caveats of the study: Sequencing likely caused a cluster of highly shared sequence variants.

Researchers ran the PCR with 60 Vbeta and 13 Jbeta primers. Measured with immunoSEQ multiplex PCR; TCRdb has only the in-frame clones, and not every one. Of fewer than 110,000 clones detected, about 74% appear once; the ten largest clones hold about 15%. The V gene lost 3 bases and the J gene lost 5 bases, with 17 bases spanning the gap. The CDR3 runs 15 residues. Germline V gene data show CDR1 as SGDLS and CDR2 as YYNGEE. This clone was detected a few times. Antigen specificity is unknown. These donors, healthy bone marrow donors, were studied. The receptor comes from a woman between 40 and 55 years old in good health and CMV-seropositive. The sequenced material came from PBMCs. The rearrangement joins TRBV9 to TRBJ1-2; D is possibly TRBD1 (6 bases). The CDR3 DNA is TGTGCCAGCAGCGCCCGGGACAAACTTTCTTATGGCTACACCTTC. As protein: CASSARDKLSYGYTF.